The present T cell receptor beta chain was sequenced within a study of cytomegalovirus exposure and HLA in healthy donors. The CDR3 sequence is 18 residues long. The V gene's germline CDR1 is SGHAT and CDR2 FQNNGV. V gave up 4 bases and J gave up 0 bases, with 16 bases separating them. Researchers ran the PCR with 60 Vbeta and 13 Jbeta primers. Only in-frame clones appear in the TCRdb table, and some are missing; sequencing was by immunoSEQ multiplex PCR. This sample carries about 64,000 clones, about three quarters of them seen once, and the ten largest clones take 4% to 5.5%. This clonotype was sampled from a male donor in good health and CMV-seropositive. The sequenced sample consisted of PBMCs. The chain carries TRBV11-2 and TRBJ1-6; D remains ambiguous. This chain's CDR3 is CASSSWAGTSSYNSPLHF. The CDR3 DNA follows: TGTGCCAGCAGCTCGTGGGCAGGCACAAGCTCCTATAATTCACCCCTCCACTTT.